This entry features one TCR beta chain sequence. With iRepertoire HTBI primers and Arm-PCR of CDR3 regions, TCR beta libraries were built. MiXCR, applied by TCRdb to the multiplex PCR reads, yields one record per CDR3 protein. The sample consists of about 290,000 distinct CDR3 sequences, 22% of them appearing once. Germline-derived CDR1 and CDR2 are LNHDA and SQIVND (reference sequence). V lost 5 bases and J 5 bases, leaving 19 bases between the germline ends. The CDR3 is 15 amino acids. Time point denoted: persistent/refractory GD, antithyroid drugs over 5 years with positive TRAb. From PBMCs, RNA was extracted and then used to make the TCR library. The sample comes from a study of regulatory T cells in long-lasting Graves disease.

This receptor was obtained from a female donor with Graves disease. Sample: peripheral blood mononuclear cells (PBMCs), taken when the disease was refractory, from a patient treated with antithyroid drugs. V usage is TRBV19 and J usage is TRBJ2-7; D might be TRBD2 (6 bases). CDR3 coding DNA: TGTGCCAGTAGTCCGGGACTCCAAGGTGGCCACGAGCAGTACTTC. It encodes CASSPGLQGGHEQYF.